These 7 T cell receptor beta chains originate from one sample sequenced in a study of shared clonotypes between healthy human individuals. Repertoires were generated with immunoSEQ multiplex PCR, while TCRdb's copy carries only in-frame clones and drops some. This sample carries about 650,000 clones, just under 97% of them seen once, and the ten largest clones take 0.085% to 0.11%. The naive CD8 subset, CD45RO-negative cells positively selected for CCR7, excluded terminally differentiated effector memory CD45RA+ cells. The sample taken for sequencing was naive CD8+ T cells sorted from blood. These receptors all stem from a woman aged 25 to 39 in good health.

J is TRBJ2-7 and V is TRBV27; D remains unclear. The CDR3 loop spans 14 amino acids. Germline CDR1 and CDR2: MNHEY and SMNVEV (reference sequence). Trimming removed 5 bases at V and 4 bases at J, with 15 bases between. The CDR3 DNA reads TGTGCCAGCAGTCCATCCGTTCTAGGGTACGAGCAGTACTTC. It encodes CASSPSVLGYEQYF.

The genes are TRBV23-1 and TRBJ2-6; TRBD1 matches at 9 bases. TRBV23-1 is an ORF, and what it does is uncertain. The CDR3 runs to 17 residues. With V trimmed by 5 bases and J by 0 bases, 5 bases remained unmatched. CDR3 bases: TGCGCCAGCAGTTTGGGACAGGGCCCCTCTGGGGCCAACGTCCTGACTTTC. This gives the protein CASSLGQGPSGANVLTF.

This clone was observed a single time. The V and J genes are TRBV6-1 and TRBJ2-3, with D hard to call. The V gene lost 6 bases and the J gene lost 6 bases, with 4 bases spanning the gap. Germline V gene data show CDR1 as MNHNS and CDR2 as SASEGT. There are 10 residues in the CDR3. CDR3 nucleotide sequence: TGTGCCAGCAGGGGGGATACGCAGTATTTT. Translation gives CASRGDTQYF.

The chain joins TRBV9 to TRBJ2-7, with TRBD2 as a possible D gene (7 bases). Trimming took off 4 bases at V and 2 bases at J, with 19 bases between the two ends. The germline V gene has CDR1 SGDLS and CDR2 YYNGEE. CDR3 length equals 16 residues. The CDR3 spells CASSPWGASGTYEQYF. The CDR3 DNA reads TGTGCCAGCAGCCCCTGGGGGGCTAGCGGTACCTACGAGCAGTACTTC.

V gene TRBV27 combines with J gene TRBJ2-1; TRBD2 is a possible D gene (5 bases). V lost 0 bases, J lost 10 bases, and 10 bases lay in between. The CDR3 has 13 amino acids. Germline lookup yields CDR1 MNHEY and CDR2 SMNVEV (reference sequence). The CDR3 reads CASSLSSGVEQFF. CDR3 coding DNA: TGTGCCAGCAGTTTATCGAGCGGAGTCGAGCAGTTCTTC.

The gene calls are TRBV19 and TRBJ2-7; 8 nucleotides agree with TRBD1. Germline V gene lookup returns CDR1 LNHDA and CDR2 SQIVND (reference sequence). V dropped 3 bases and J dropped 5; count of bases not matched to a gene: 3. The CDR3 extends over 13 amino acids. This CDR3 is CASSIIQGDEQYF. CDR3 nucleotides: TGTGCCAGTAGTATTATACAGGGGGACGAGCAGTACTTC.

The gene calls are TRBV19 and TRBJ1-5; no clear D. Germline V gene data show CDR1 as LNHDA and CDR2 as SQIVND (reference sequence). The CDR3 spans 14 residues. Deletions cut 0 bases from V and 5 bases from J, with 8 bases between. The CDR3 region has the DNA TGTGCCAGTAGTATAGATGAAGAGGATCAGCCCCAGCATTTT. Translated: CASSIDEEDQPQHF.